Detailed here is one T cell receptor beta chain. As yet, its antigen is unknown. CDR3 size: 11 residues. V dropped 6 bases and J dropped 2 bases, with 8 bases sitting between them. Per the germline V gene, CDR1 is SQVTM and CDR2 is ANQGSEA. This entry comes from a study of STAT3 mutations in large granular lymphocyte leukemia. Study summary: More than half of T-LGLL patients received immunosuppressive therapy. Broader study findings: Every T-LGLL patient had at least one immunodominant TCRbeta clonotype. All newly emerging clones after therapy were STAT3 wild type. Samples missed the first appearance of the clone. Some patients had persisting codominant clonotypes that could mask small clones.

Method: immunoSEQ multiplex PCR; TCRdb's copy keeps in-frame clones and lacks some. The table has roughly 3,200 clones, around 89% seen once. The sequenced sample was peripheral blood mononuclear cells. The J gene is TRBJ2-7, the V gene TRBV29-1; D is unclear. This clonotype was sampled from a man in his forties with T-cell large granular lymphocyte leukemia. Some clones in this sample may be carry-over from other donors' samples. The CDR3 nucleotides are TGCAGCGTGACTCTCGCCTACGAGCAGTACTTC. It codes for CSVTLAYEQYF.